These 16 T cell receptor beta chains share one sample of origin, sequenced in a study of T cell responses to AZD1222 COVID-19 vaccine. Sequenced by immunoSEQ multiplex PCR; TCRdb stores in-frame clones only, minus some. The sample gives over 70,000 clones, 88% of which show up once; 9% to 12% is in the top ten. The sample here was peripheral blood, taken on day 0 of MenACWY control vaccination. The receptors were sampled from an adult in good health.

This chain's CDR3 is CASSIFRAGQPQHF. The DNA of the CDR3 is TGTGCCAGTAGTATTTTCAGGGCCGGTCAGCCCCAGCATTTT. The V and J genes are TRBV19 and TRBJ1-5, with D maybe TRBD1 (5 bases). In germline, CDR1 is LNHDA, CDR2 SQIVND (reference sequence). This CDR3 comprises 14 residues. The V end was cut by 3 bases, the J end by 6 bases, with 12 bases between. Combining the CDR3 with reference TRBV19 and TRBJ1-5 gives the whole variable domain DGGITQSPKYLFRKEGQNVTLSCEQNLNHDAMYWYRQDPGQGLRLIYYSQIVNDFQKGDIAEGYSVSREKKESFPLTVTSAQKNPTAFYLCASSIFRAGQPQHFGDGTRLSIL.

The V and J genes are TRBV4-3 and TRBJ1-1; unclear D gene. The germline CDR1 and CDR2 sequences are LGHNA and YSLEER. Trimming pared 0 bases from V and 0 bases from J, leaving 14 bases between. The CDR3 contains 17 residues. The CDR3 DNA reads TGCGCCAGCAGCCAAGATGTCTCGTCTGGTCTGAACACTGAAGCTTTCTTT. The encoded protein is CASSQDVSSGLNTEAFF.

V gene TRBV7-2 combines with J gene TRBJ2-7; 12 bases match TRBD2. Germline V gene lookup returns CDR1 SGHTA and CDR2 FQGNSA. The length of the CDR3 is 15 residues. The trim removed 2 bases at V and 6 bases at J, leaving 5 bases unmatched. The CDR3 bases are TGTGCCAGCAGCTTATTTGCTAGCGGGGGGGGCGAGCAGTACTTC. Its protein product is CASSLFASGGGEQYF.

Here the CDR3 DNA reads TGTGCCAGCAGCCCCCAAGGGGGCGGGTACGAGCAGTACTTC. It encodes CASSPQGGGYEQYF. The rearrangement links TRBV5-6 to TRBJ2-7, with 7 nucleotides matching TRBD1. CDR1 SGHDT and CDR2 YYEEEE come from the germline V gene. Trimming removed 4 bases from V and 4 bases from J; junction bases left unmatched: 8. The CDR3 runs 14 residues.

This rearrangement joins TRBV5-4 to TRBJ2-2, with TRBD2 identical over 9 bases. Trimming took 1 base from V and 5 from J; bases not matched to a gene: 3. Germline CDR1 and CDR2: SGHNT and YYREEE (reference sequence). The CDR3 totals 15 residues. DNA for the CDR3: TGTGCCAGCAGCTTGACTAGCGGGCGGACCGGGGAGCTGTTTTTT. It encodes CASSLTSGRTGELFF. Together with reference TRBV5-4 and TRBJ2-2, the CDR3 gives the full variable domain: ETGVTQSPTHLIKTRGQQVTLRCSSQSGHNTVSWYQQALGQGPQFIFQYYREEENGRGNFPPRFSGLQFPNYSSELNVNALELDDSALYLCASSLTSGRTGELFFGEGSRLTVL.

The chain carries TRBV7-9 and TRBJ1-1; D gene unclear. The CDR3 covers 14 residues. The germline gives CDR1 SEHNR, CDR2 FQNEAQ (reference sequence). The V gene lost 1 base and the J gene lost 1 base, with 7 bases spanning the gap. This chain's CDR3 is CASSLVSRNTEAFF. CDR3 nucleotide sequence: TGTGCCAGCAGCTTAGTCAGCAGGAACACTGAAGCTTTCTTT.

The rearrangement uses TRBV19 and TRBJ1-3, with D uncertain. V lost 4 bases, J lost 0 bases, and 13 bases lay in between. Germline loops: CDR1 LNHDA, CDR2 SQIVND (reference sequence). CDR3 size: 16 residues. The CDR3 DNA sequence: TGTGCCAGTAGTAGCCGACCCGCAGACTCTGGAAACACCATATATTTT. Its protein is CASSSRPADSGNTIYF.

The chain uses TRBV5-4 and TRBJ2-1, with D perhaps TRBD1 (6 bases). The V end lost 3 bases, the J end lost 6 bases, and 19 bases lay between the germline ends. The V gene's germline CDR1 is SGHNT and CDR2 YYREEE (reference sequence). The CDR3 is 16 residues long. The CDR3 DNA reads TGTGCCAGCAGCTACCTAACAGGGCAGTTGGTCAATGAGCAGTTCTTC. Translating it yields CASSYLTGQLVNEQFF. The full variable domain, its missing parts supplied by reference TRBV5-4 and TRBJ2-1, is ETGVTQSPTHLIKTRGQQVTLRCSSQSGHNTVSWYQQALGQGPQFIFQYYREEENGRGNFPPRFSGLQFPNYSSELNVNALELDDSALYLCASSYLTGQLVNEQFFGPGTRLTVL.

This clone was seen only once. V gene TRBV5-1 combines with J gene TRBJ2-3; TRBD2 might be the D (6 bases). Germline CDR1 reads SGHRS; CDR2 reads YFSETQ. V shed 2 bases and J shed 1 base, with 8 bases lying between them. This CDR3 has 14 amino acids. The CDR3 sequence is CASSFGGGTDTQYF. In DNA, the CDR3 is TGCGCCAGCAGCTTCGGGGGTGGCACAGATACGCAGTATTTT.

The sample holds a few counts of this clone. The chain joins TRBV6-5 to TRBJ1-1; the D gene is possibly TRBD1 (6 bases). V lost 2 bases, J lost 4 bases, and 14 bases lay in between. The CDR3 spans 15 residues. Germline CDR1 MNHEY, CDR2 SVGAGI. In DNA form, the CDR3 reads TGTGCCAGCAGTTACGTTCCGGGGGGCCGCACTGAAGCTTTCTTT. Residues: CASSYVPGGRTEAFF.

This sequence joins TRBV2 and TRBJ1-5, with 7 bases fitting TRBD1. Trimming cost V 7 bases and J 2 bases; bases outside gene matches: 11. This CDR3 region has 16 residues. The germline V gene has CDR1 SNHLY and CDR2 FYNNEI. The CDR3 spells CASTPSDRVGNQPQHF. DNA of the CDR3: TGTGCCAGCACCCCCAGTGACAGGGTGGGCAATCAGCCCCAGCATTTT. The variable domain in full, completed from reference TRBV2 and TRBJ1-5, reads EPEVTQTPSHQVTQMGQEVILRCVPISNHLYFYWYRQILGQKVEFLVSFYNNEISEKSEIFDDQFSVERPDGSNFTLKIRSTKLEDSAMYFCASTPSDRVGNQPQHFGDGTRLSIL.

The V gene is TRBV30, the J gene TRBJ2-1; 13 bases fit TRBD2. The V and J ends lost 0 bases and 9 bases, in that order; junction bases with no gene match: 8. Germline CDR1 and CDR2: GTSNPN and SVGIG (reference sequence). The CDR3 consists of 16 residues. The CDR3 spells CAWSVLTSGGYGEQFF. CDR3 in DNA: TGTGCCTGGAGTGTACTGACTAGCGGGGGGTATGGTGAGCAGTTCTTC. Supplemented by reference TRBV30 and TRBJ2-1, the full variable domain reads SQTIHQWPATLVQPVGSPLSLECTVEGTSNPNLYWYRQAAGRGLQLLFYSVGIGQISSEVPQNLSASRPQDRQFILSSKKLLLSDSGFYLCAWSVLTSGGYGEQFFGPGTRLTVL.

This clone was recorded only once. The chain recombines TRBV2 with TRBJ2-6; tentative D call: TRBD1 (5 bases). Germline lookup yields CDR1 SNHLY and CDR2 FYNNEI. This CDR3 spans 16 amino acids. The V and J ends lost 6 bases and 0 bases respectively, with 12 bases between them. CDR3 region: CASRSTEYSGANVLTF. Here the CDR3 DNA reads TGTGCCAGCAGGTCGACAGAATACTCTGGGGCCAACGTCCTGACTTTC.

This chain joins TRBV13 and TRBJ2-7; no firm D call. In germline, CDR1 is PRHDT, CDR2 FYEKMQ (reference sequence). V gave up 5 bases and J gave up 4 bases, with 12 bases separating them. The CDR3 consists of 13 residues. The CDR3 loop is CASSPPGPYEQYF. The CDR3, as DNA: TGTGCCAGCAGCCCCCCCGGCCCTTACGAGCAGTACTTC.

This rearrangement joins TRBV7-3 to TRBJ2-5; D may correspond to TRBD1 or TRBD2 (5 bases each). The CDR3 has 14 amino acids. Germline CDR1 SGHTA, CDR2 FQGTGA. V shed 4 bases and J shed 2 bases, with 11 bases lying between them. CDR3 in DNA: TGTGCCAGCAGCTCCCCGGGGCAGCAAGAGACCCAGTACTTC. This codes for CASSSPGQQETQYF.

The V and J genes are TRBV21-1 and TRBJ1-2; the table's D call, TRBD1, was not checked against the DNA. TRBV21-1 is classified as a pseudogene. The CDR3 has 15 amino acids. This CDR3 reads CASSKTGPQDYGYTF. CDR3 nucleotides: TGTGCCAGCAGCAAAACAGGGCCTCAGGACTATGGCTACACCTTC.